The present TCR beta chain was sequenced within a study of beta chain features in type 1 diabetes. Study results and caveats: Within each of all four CD4+ subsets, Type 1 diabetes patients had TCRB CDR3s that were moderately but significantly shorter.

The table lists this clone with a few counts. Antigen unknown. Isolated RNA was reverse transcribed in full, so expressed TCRB transcripts were sequenced. Profiled with immunoSEQ multiplex PCR; TCRdb holds only in-frame clones, not every one. The sample has approximately 730,000 clones; around an eighth are singletons. V lost 6 bases, J lost 0 bases, and 11 bases lay in between. CDR3 length: 14 amino acids. Looked up from germline, CDR1 is SGHDT and CDR2 is YYEEEE. The specimen was naive CD4+ T cells from blood. The source of this sequence is a man in his late teens or twenties with type 1 diabetes. This chain joins TRBV5-6 and TRBJ2-3; no reliable D call. The CDR3 region is CASKRPASTDTQYF. The CDR3 DNA sequence: TGTGCCAGCAAACGCCCAGCTAGCACAGATACGCAGTATTTT.